Each of the 21 T cell receptor beta chains below was sequenced from the same sample in a study of Tregs in tolerant kidney transplant recipients. This table comes from immunoSEQ multiplex PCR, and its TCRdb copy is limited to in-frame clones, with some not included. The profile covers 200,000 to 300,000 clones, with roughly four fifths appearing a single time and 0.5% to 0.65% taken by the ten largest. Sequencing used CD4+ T cells from blood. The receptors were gathered from a human donor in good health.

The chain employs TRBV7-8 and TRBJ2-1; D gene uncertain. Trimming removed 5 bases from V and 2 bases from J, with 13 bases in between. Germline V gene data show CDR1 as SGHVS and CDR2 as FQNEAQ. This CDR3 comprises 15 residues. CDR3 sequence reads: CASSPEVAPYNEQFF. Written as DNA, the CDR3 is TGTGCCAGCAGCCCAGAGGTAGCTCCCTACAATGAGCAGTTCTTC.

Note on this clone: Germline is not matched at one junction end, which may reflect a read error. This chain joins TRBV14 and TRBJ1-3, with unresolved D. CDR1 is SGHDN, CDR2 FVKESK, per germline. The CDR3 spans 14 residues. This CDR3 is CASSQVAGGTTIYF. CDR3 nucleotides: TGTGCCAGCAGCCAAGTGGCAGGAGGAACCACCATATATTTT.

The chain links TRBV6-5 to TRBJ1-1; no firm D call. The CDR3 is 13 residues long. V was shortened by 2 bases and J by 3 bases, with 7 bases between the two germline ends. CDR1 and CDR2 (germline): MNHEY, SVGAGI. The CDR3 bases are TGTGCCAGCAGTTACGCCGGTTACACTGAAGCTTTCTTT. Protein product: CASSYAGYTEAFF.

The chain joins TRBV19 to TRBJ1-1, with D maybe TRBD1 (5 bases). The CDR3 has 13 amino acids. Trimming removed 8 bases from V and 4 bases from J, with 14 bases in between. CDR1 LNHDA and CDR2 SQIVND come from the germline V gene (reference sequence). The CDR3 nucleotides are TGTGCCAGTGGCCCCAGGGAAGGCACTGAAGCTTTCTTT. As protein: CASGPREGTEAFF. Looking up the rest from reference TRBV19 and TRBJ1-1 gives the full variable domain: DGGITQSPKYLFRKEGQNVTLSCEQNLNHDAMYWYRQDPGQGLRLIYYSQIVNDFQKGDIAEGYSVSREKKESFPLTVTSAQKNPTAFYLCASGPREGTEAFFGQGTRLTVV.

The chain carries TRBV6-6 and TRBJ2-7; 14 bases map to TRBD2. V trimming: 6 bases; J trimming: 7 bases; junction bases outside the gene matches: 8. The CDR3 has 15 amino acids. Germline V CDR1 and CDR2: MNHNY, SVGAGI (reference sequence). The CDR3 spells CASRRLAGGPREQYF. As DNA, the CDR3 is TGTGCCAGCAGAAGACTAGCGGGAGGGCCTCGAGAGCAGTACTTC.

This chain connects TRBV28 to TRBJ1-1; a possible D gene is TRBD1 (5 bases). The V gene's germline CDR1 is MDHEN and CDR2 SYDVKM. With 6 bases removed from V and 3 bases from J, the gap between germline ends came to 8 bases. This CDR3 has 12 residues. CDR3 DNA: TGTGCCAGCAGGACAGTTGACACTGAAGCTTTCTTT. This codes for CASRTVDTEAFF.

This clone appeared a single time. The chain joins TRBV11-2 to TRBJ2-1; 12 bases fit TRBD2. CDR3 size: 17 residues. Losses at the gene ends were 5 bases for V and 4 bases for J; bases not matched to a gene: 9. Germline V lookup: CDR1 SGHAT, CDR2 FQNNGV. Here the CDR3 reads CASSPSRLAGGYNEQFF. The CDR3, as DNA: TGTGCCAGCAGCCCTAGCAGGCTAGCGGGGGGGTACAATGAGCAGTTCTTC.

This clone has just one count. The chain combines TRBV30 with TRBJ2-1, with D possibly TRBD2 on 6 matching bases. Germline assignment: CDR1 GTSNPN and CDR2 SVGIG (reference sequence). The CDR3 contains 14 residues. Trimming left V 0 bases short and J 4 bases short, with 10 bases between. The CDR3 sequence is CAWSVGDSYNEQFF. The DNA of the CDR3 is TGTGCCTGGAGTGTAGGGGACTCATACAATGAGCAGTTCTTC. Together with reference TRBV30 and TRBJ2-1, the CDR3 gives the full variable domain: SQTIHQWPATLVQPVGSPLSLECTVEGTSNPNLYWYRQAAGRGLQLLFYSVGIGQISSEVPQNLSASRPQDRQFILSSKKLLLSDSGFYLCAWSVGDSYNEQFFGPGTRLTVL.

The chain carries TRBV5-1 and TRBJ2-5; perhaps TRBD2 as D (6 bases). This CDR3 has 15 residues. The germline V and J ends were trimmed by 0 bases and 5 bases, with 14 bases remaining between them. Germline V gives CDR1 SGHRS, CDR2 YFSETQ. This CDR3 reads CASSLAPSVGETQYF. In DNA form, the CDR3 reads TGCGCCAGCAGCTTGGCCCCTAGCGTAGGGGAGACCCAGTACTTC.

The chain links TRBV5-1 to TRBJ1-1, with D tentatively TRBD1 (6 bases). Per the germline V gene, CDR1 is SGHRS and CDR2 is YFSETQ. V gave up 4 bases and J gave up 5 bases, with 12 bases separating them. CDR3 length: 13 amino acids. The CDR3 nucleotides read TGCGCCAGCAGCAACGGGGGCTGGACTGAAGCTTTCTTT. It encodes CASSNGGWTEAFF.

This chain uses TRBV4-1 with TRBJ2-6, with D hard to call. The germline V and J ends were trimmed by 3 bases and 0 bases, with 3 bases remaining between them. This CDR3 region has 14 residues. Germline V gene sequence: CDR1 MGHRA, CDR2 YSYEKL. The CDR3 spells CASSQPSGANVLTF. CDR3 nucleotide sequence: TGCGCCAGCAGCCAGCCCTCTGGGGCCAACGTCCTGACTTTC.

The chain combines TRBV5-1 with TRBJ2-3, with 11 nucleotides matching TRBD2. The CDR3 length is 19 residues. J lost 0 bases, V lost 3 bases, and 12 bases had no gene match. The germline V gene has CDR1 SGHRS and CDR2 YFSETQ. The CDR3 DNA reads as TGCGCCAGCAGCTACTACTCTAGCGGGAGGCTGGGGAGCACAGATACGCAGTATTTT. Translating gives CASSYYSSGRLGSTDTQYF.

This chain links TRBV12-5 with TRBJ1-6, with D uncertain. Germline CDR1 and CDR2: LGHNT and FRNRAP. CDR3 size: 13 residues. Trimming left V 1 base short and J 6 bases short, with 4 bases between. CDR3 amino acids: CASGLGLNSPLHF. The CDR3, as DNA: TGTGCTAGTGGTTTGGGTCTTAATTCACCCCTCCACTTT.

This clone appeared a few times. This chain connects TRBV2 to TRBJ2-3; D is perhaps TRBD1 (6 bases). Trimming cost V 0 bases and J 1 base, with 11 bases left between them. The CDR3 spans 16 residues. Germline V CDR1 and CDR2: SNHLY, FYNNEI. The CDR3 here is CASSEAVWTGTDTQYF. The CDR3 DNA reads TGTGCCAGCAGTGAAGCGGTTTGGACAGGCACAGATACGCAGTATTTT.

The chain recombines TRBV5-1 with TRBJ1-4; TRBD1 matches 8 bases. From germline, CDR1 is SGHRS and CDR2 YFSETQ. The length of the CDR3 is 14 residues. The ends lost 2 bases at V and 8 bases at J; junction bases unmatched: 5. CDR3 DNA: TGCGCCAGCAGCTTCGGACAGGGAAGGGAAAAACTGTTTTTT. Translated: CASSFGQGREKLFF.

This clone has just a few counts. The V and J genes are TRBV6-6 and TRBJ2-7, with D hard to call. This CDR3 has 13 residues. Germline V lookup: CDR1 MNHNY, CDR2 SVGAGI (reference sequence). V lost 7 bases and J lost 2, with 12 bases in between. The CDR3 DNA follows: TGTGCCAGCACAGAGTACAGCACCTACGAGCAGTACTTC. It codes for CASTEYSTYEQYF.

This chain uses TRBV6-6 with TRBJ2-1; D is possibly TRBD2 (6 bases). V was pared by 5 bases and J by 2 bases, with 13 bases between. This CDR3 has 15 amino acids. Germline-derived CDR1 and CDR2 are MNHNY and SVGAGI (reference sequence). The CDR3 here is CASSQTSVTYNEQFF. CDR3 DNA sequence: TGTGCCAGCAGTCAGACTAGTGTTACCTACAATGAGCAGTTCTTC.

The rearrangement links TRBV15 to TRBJ1-5; D is uncertain. Germline V gene data show CDR1 as LNHNV and CDR2 as YYDKDF (reference sequence). This CDR3 spans 17 amino acids. Trimming cost V 0 bases and J 0 bases, with 12 bases left between them. CDR3 coding DNA: TGTGCCACCAGCAGAGATGGGTCCGAGTATAGCAATCAGCCCCAGCATTTT. Residues: CATSRDGSEYSNQPQHF. Variable domain in full (rest from reference TRBV15 and TRBJ1-5): DAMVIQNPRYQVTQFGKPVTLSCSQTLNHNVMYWYQQKSSQAPKLLFHYYDKDFNNEADTPDNFQSRRPNTSFCFLDIRSPGLGDTAMYLCATSRDGSEYSNQPQHFGDGTRLSIL.

On this clone: This sample also contains other DNA sequences that code for the same CDR3. The chain joins TRBV4-1 to TRBJ1-1; 10 bases are a match to TRBD1. The CDR3 consists of 14 residues. After removal of 6 bases from V and 4 bases from J, the junction contained 5 bases not matched to a gene. Looked up from germline, CDR1 is MGHRA and CDR2 is YSYEKL. CDR3 residues: CASSQWDRGTEAFF. As DNA, the CDR3 is TGCGCCAGCAGTCAGTGGGACAGGGGCACTGAAGCTTTCTTT.

The CDR3 bases are TGTGCCAGCAGTTACGCCAGCGGACGGGACGAGCAGTACTTC. It encodes CASSYASGRDEQYF. The rearrangement uses TRBV6-6 and TRBJ2-7; the D gene is possibly TRBD2 (5 bases). V lost 2 bases and J lost 5, with 13 bases in between. CDR3 length equals 14 residues. The germline CDR1 and CDR2 sequences are MNHNY and SVGAGI (reference sequence).

The chain has TRBV7-2 and TRBJ2-5; 10 bases agree with TRBD2. The J call is doubtful: the DNA matches TRBJ2-7 better. Germline CDR1 SGHTA, CDR2 FQGNSA. The CDR3 has 16 amino acids. The CDR3 region is CASSLGLAGAPYEQYF. CDR3 nucleotide sequence: TGTGCCAGCAGCTTAGGCCTAGCGGGGGCCCCCTACGAGCAGTACTTC.